A single sample is the source of the 2 T cell receptor beta chains below, sequenced in a study of blood T cell repertoires in COVID-19. Profiled with immunoSEQ multiplex PCR; TCRdb holds only in-frame clones, not every one. The sample includes some 350,000 clones, roughly 87% seen only once; the top ten take 2.5% to 3%. Material: PBMCs or T cells enriched from blood (not recorded which). The receptors were sampled from a woman aged 25-40 years who had recovered from COVID-19.

The chain couples TRBV7-9 to TRBJ1-4; 9 bases align to TRBD1. Trimming at V came to 2 bases and at J to 8 bases, leaving 12 bases not matched to a gene. Germline V gene sequence: CDR1 SEHNR, CDR2 FQNEAQ (reference sequence). CDR3 length: 17 residues. Here the CDR3 reads CASSLREPGQGNEKLFF. DNA for the CDR3: TGTGCCAGCAGCTTAAGGGAGCCGGGACAGGGAAACGAAAAACTGTTTTTT.

This chain uses TRBV5-5 with TRBJ1-2; maybe TRBD1 (6 bases). CDR1 and CDR2 (germline): SGHKS, YYEKEE (reference sequence). The CDR3 covers 15 residues. Trimming pared 7 bases from V and 1 base from J, leaving 17 bases between. CDR3 protein: CASGAGGASNYGYTF. The CDR3 bases are TGTGCCAGCGGAGCGGGGGGCGCGAGTAACTATGGCTACACCTTC.